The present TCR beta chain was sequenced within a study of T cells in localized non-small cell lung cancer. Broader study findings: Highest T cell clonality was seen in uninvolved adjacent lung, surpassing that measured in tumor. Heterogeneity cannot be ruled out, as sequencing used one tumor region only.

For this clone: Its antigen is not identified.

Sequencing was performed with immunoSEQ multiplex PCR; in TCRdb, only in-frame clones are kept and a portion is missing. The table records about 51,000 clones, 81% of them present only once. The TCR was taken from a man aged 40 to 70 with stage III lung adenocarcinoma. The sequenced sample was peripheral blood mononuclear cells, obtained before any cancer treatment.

This chain's CDR3 is CASSEAGGAYEQYF. DNA of the CDR3: TGTGCCAGCAGTGAAGCGGGCGGAGCCTACGAGCAGTACTTC. The chain uses TRBV6-1 and TRBJ2-7; no firm D call. Germline V gene data show CDR1 as MNHNS and CDR2 as SASEGT. V was pared by 0 bases and J by 2 bases, with 8 bases between. This CDR3 is built from 14 residues.